These T cell receptor beta chains were read from a single sample in a study of blood T cell repertoires in COVID-19. Profiling relied on immunoSEQ multiplex PCR, and the TCRdb table lists in-frame clones only, not all of them. The sample has about 330,000 clones, around 90% seen once. Sequenced sample: peripheral blood. The receptors were sampled from a man aged 25 to 45 with COVID-19, enrolled during active disease. Each CDR3 is given without its conserved first and last residue. A clone size is listed for some rows: how often the clone was seen (once, few, many), or a class if it is expanded.

- | TRBJ1-3 | TRBV29-1 | SVEEPGSGNTIY
- | TRBJ2-2 | TRBV18 | ASSPGQGASGELF
- | TRBJ2-4 | TRBV27 | ASSPSFRFQRAKNIQY
few | TRBJ1-1 | TRBV9 | ASSPGPTEAF
few | TRBJ2-5 | TRBV4-1 | ASSQDWRGGRETQY
- | TRBJ1-5 | TRBV2 | ASSEMDINQPQH
- | TRBJ1-6 | TRBV7-2 | ASSQGGNSPLH
- | TRBJ1-2 | TRBV28 | ASSLRTLYGYT
- | TRBJ1-5 | TRBV2 | ASHRGNGNQPQH
- | TRBJ2-5 | TRBV5-6 | ASSLIYFEQGSRETQY
once | TRBJ1-1 | TRBV12-3/TRBV12-4 | ASSLTGELEAF
- | TRBJ2-7 | TRBV28 | ASSLLSLGQY
- | TRBJ2-5 | TRBV18 | ASSPSSPGQGRQETQY
once | TRBJ1-5 | TRBV5-1 | ASSSGQGDQPQH
- | TRBJ2-7 | TRBV27 | ASSLSGANSYEQY
- | TRBJ1-1 | TRBV18 | ASSPPGQYIDKMSTEAF
- | TRBJ2-1 | TRBV2 | ASQRTSGLYNEQF
- | TRBJ2-1 | TRBV19 | ASSPPQGNEQF
- | TRBJ1-4 | TRBV5-1 | ASSPGRSINEKLF
- | TRBJ2-7 | TRBV7-8 | ASSLVRGYEQY
- | TRBJ2-3 | TRBV7-2 | ASSLVPTTSTDTQY
- | TRBJ2-6 | TRBV27 | ASSLSSSSRAPRFGANVLT
- | TRBJ1-5 | TRBV28 | ASSPPGQGFNQPQH
- | TRBJ1-2 | TRBV9 | ASSVPPRPDSNYGYT
- | TRBJ1-6 | TRBV30 | AWTGGANYNSPLH
- | TRBJ1-2 | TRBV5-1 | ASSLALGAEGYGYT
- | TRBJ1-1 | TRBV28 | ASSAPGGPSTEAF
- | TRBJ1-5 | TRBV2 | ASSGEVRNQPQH
once | TRBJ2-7 | TRBV3-1/TRBV3-2 | ASSQGVGGSPNQQY
- | TRBJ1-1 | TRBV5-4 | ASSYSLRNTEAF
- | TRBJ2-1 | TRBV6-4 | ASSDEQGAGYNEQF
- | TRBJ2-7 | TRBV27 | ASSSQLAGEYEQY
once | TRBJ2-1 | TRBV6-2/TRBV6-3 | ASSYSGGDKDEQF
- | TRBJ1-1 | TRBV4-3 | ASSQDREGEAF
- | TRBJ1-6 | TRBV19 | ASSTFLGTAYSPLH
- | TRBJ2-1 | TRBV9 | ASSVRSGSNEQF
- | TRBJ1-2 | TRBV20-1 | SADDGSGYT
- | TRBJ2-5 | TRBV19 | ASSATQGFYQETQY
- | TRBJ2-1 | TRBV5-6 | ASSFDRGESYNEQF
- | TRBJ2-7 | TRBV9 | ASSPRVDRNYEQY
- | TRBJ1-5 | TRBV19 | ASSPVVDQPQH
- | TRBJ1-1 | TRBV5-1 | ASSWAGQNTEAF
- | TRBJ2-1 | TRBV5-1 | ASSPPLAQTYNEQF
- | TRBJ1-2 | TRBV5-5 | ASSLPGTGGNYGYT
- | TRBJ1-5 | TRBV6-5 | ASSYSAGPEQPQH
- | TRBJ2-7 | TRBV6-2/TRBV6-3 | ASSWTGIPYEQY
- | TRBJ1-4 | TRBV7-8 | ASSQGQGNEKLF
- | TRBJ2-2 | TRBV25-1 | ASSEFGGSGYTGELF
- | TRBJ1-6 | TRBV30 | AWNGAAYNSPLH
- | TRBJ2-3 | TRBV19 | ASSTRGTQY
- | TRBJ2-2 | TRBV18 | ASSPQVDTGELF
- | TRBJ1-1 | TRBV12-5 | ASGLVLSGTPNTEAF
- | TRBJ1-2 | TRBV5-1 | ASSSGSHARDYGYT
- | TRBJ2-7 | TRBV7-2 | ASSLVFDSSYEQY
- | TRBJ1-5 | TRBV7-2 | ASSQTGTSNQPQH
- | TRBJ2-1 | TRBV6-1 | ASSEPKSSYNEQF
- | TRBJ2-2 | TRBV12-5 | ASGLTGSNTGELF
- | TRBJ2-7 | TRBV5-1 | ASSLEGGAFNEQY